This TCR beta chain came from a study of response to subunit inactivated influenza vaccine. MiXCR was run by TCRdb on the RT-PCR reads, yielding one entry per CDR3 protein. The data contain approximately 310,000 distinct CDR3 sequences, around a fifth of them seen just once; the ten biggest clones take up around 9.6%. This clonotype was seen only a few times. Here the sequenced sample was PBMCs from blood, taken less than 22 months after vaccination. This receptor was taken from a man aged 50-75 years who received an inactivated influenza vaccine.

CDR3 amino acids: CASAELVAYNEQFF. The CDR3 bases are TGTGCCAGCGCAGAGTTGGTGGCATACAATGAGCAGTTCTTC. The gene calls are TRBV6-1 and TRBJ2-1; D is unresolved. The germline V gene encodes CDR1 MNHNS and CDR2 SASEGT. With 8 bases removed from V and 4 bases from J, the gap between germline ends came to 15 bases. This CDR3 spans 14 amino acids.